This T cell receptor beta chain appears in the sequencing data of a study of cytotoxic CD8 clonotypes in ibrutinib-treated CLL. The germline gives CDR1 SNHLY, CDR2 FYNNEI. V was cut by 4 bases and J by 0 bases, with 7 bases left in between. The CDR3 is made up of 14 amino acids. Sequencing was performed with immunoSEQ multiplex PCR; in TCRdb, only in-frame clones are kept and a portion is missing. The top ten hold under 35% of the sample, which has about 140,000 clones, approximately 77% seen once. This TCR derives from a human donor with chronic lymphocytic leukemia. Sample: PBMCs, taken after 12 months of ibrutinib treatment. The gene calls are TRBV2 and TRBJ2-4, with D possibly TRBD1 on 6 matching bases. The CDR3 protein is CASSAGVAKNIQYF. The CDR3 DNA sequence: TGTGCCAGCAGTGCAGGGGTAGCCAAAAACATTCAGTACTTC.